Following are 4 T cell receptor beta chains from one sample sequenced in a study of blood T cell repertoires in COVID-19. Here immunoSEQ multiplex PCR was the method, and the copy in TCRdb shows in-frame clones only, minus some. The repertoire consists of around 23,000 clones, with 89% occurring once and the leading ten covering approximately 19%. Sequencing was done on a sample of peripheral blood. The source of these receptors is a human donor in a cohort sampled during active COVID-19.

CDR3 amino acids: CASSERTGRETQYF. The CDR3 bases are TGTGCCAGCAGTGAACGGACAGGTCGGGAGACCCAGTACTTC. The chain employs TRBV6-1 and TRBJ2-5; 7 bases are shared with TRBD1. Per the germline V gene, CDR1 is MNHNS and CDR2 is SASEGT. This CDR3 spans 14 amino acids. Trimming took 2 bases from V and 5 from J; bases not matched to a gene: 5.

The V gene is TRBV5-1, the J gene TRBJ1-4, with a tentative D call TRBD1 (6 bases). Germline loops: CDR1 SGHRS, CDR2 YFSETQ. This CDR3 spans 16 amino acids. V dropped 5 bases and J dropped 4 bases, with 18 bases sitting between them. DNA of the CDR3: TGCGCCAGCAGTTCGGGACCACAGGGAGTTAATGAAAAACTGTTTTTT. As protein: CASSSGPQGVNEKLFF.

The chain uses TRBV5-8 and TRBJ1-5, with TRBD1 matching over 8 bases. The CDR3 contains 18 residues. Germline lookup yields CDR1 SGHTS and CDR2 YDEGEE. The ends lost 4 bases at V and 2 bases at J; junction bases unmatched: 14. The CDR3, as DNA: TGTGCCAGCAGCCAAACCGTAACCGGGACAGGAGGCAATCAGCCCCAGCATTTT. Translation gives CASSQTVTGTGGNQPQHF.

CDR3 residues: CASSLELLRYSGNTIYF. The CDR3 bases are TGTGCCAGCAGCTTAGAACTCCTTAGATACTCTGGAAACACCATATATTTT. The chain joins TRBV7-9 to TRBJ1-3; no clear D. From germline, CDR1 is SEHNR and CDR2 FQNEAQ (reference sequence). The length of the CDR3 is 17 residues. V was trimmed by 1 base and J by 0 bases, leaving 13 bases between them.